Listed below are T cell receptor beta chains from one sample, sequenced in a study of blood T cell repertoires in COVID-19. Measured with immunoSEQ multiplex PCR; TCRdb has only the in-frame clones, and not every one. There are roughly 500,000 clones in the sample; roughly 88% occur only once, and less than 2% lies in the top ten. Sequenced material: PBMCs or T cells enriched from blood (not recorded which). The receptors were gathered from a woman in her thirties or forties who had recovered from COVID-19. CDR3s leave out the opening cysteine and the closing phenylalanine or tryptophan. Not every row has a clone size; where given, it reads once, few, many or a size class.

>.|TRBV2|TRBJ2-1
ASSETVAGRQF
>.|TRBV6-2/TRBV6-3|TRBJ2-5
ASSRPAKTQY
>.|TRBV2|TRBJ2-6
ATNRGSLSGANVLT
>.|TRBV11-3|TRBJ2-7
ASSPLQGQGGYEQY
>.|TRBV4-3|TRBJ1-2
ASSQDGYRDRDGYT
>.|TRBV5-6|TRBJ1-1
ASSLGVGNTEAF
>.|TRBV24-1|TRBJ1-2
ATSDPRQSTYGYT
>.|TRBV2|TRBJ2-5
ASSDRGLAGETQY
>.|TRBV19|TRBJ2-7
ASRLRQGIYEQY
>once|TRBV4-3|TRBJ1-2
ASSQISQDSYGYT
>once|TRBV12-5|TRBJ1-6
ASGLVLGQGRNSPLH
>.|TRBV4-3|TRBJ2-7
ASSQESGYAYEQY
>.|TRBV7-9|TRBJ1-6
ASSFQLSKNSPLH
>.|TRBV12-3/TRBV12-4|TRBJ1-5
ATSSGYDQPQH
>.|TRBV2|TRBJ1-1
ASREGLGTEAF
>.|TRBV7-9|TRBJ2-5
ASSLSWEVDETQY
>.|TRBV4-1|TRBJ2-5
ASSQGLEETQY
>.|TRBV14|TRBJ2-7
ASSRFGGYEQY
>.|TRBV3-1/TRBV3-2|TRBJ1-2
ASSQGTRWDGYT
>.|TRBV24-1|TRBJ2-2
ATSDVQGTENTGELF
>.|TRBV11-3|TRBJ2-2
ASSPGQGATGELF
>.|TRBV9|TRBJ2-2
ASSDPFATSGMKTGELF
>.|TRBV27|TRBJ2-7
ASSLAPSSYEQY
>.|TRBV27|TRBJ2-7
ASSPIGGGGLGLYEQY
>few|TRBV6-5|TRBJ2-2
ASSYSTRLATGELF
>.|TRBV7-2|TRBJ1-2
ASSTGGYYGYT
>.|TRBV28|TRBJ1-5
ASSSAVDRYSNQPQH
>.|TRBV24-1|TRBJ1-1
ATRAGGNTEAF
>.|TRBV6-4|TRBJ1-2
ASSDSRQGSNYGYT
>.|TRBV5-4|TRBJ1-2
ASSLEQGIYGYT